What follows are 30 T cell receptor beta chains derived from one specimen sequenced in a study of cytomegalovirus exposure and HLA in healthy donors. The primer mix had 60 Vbeta and 13 Jbeta primers. Libraries were prepared by immunoSEQ multiplex PCR; TCRdb keeps only in-frame clonotypes and omits some of them. Here the sample table reports about 55,000 clones. The sequenced material came from PBMCs. Receptors originate from a man aged 45-60 years in good health and CMV-seropositive.

This chain connects TRBV19 to TRBJ1-1, with a tentative D call TRBD1 (5 bases). The germline V gene has CDR1 LNHDA and CDR2 SQIVND (reference sequence). This CDR3 spans 13 amino acids. Trimming cost V 5 bases and J 5 bases, with 12 bases left between them. Here the CDR3 DNA reads TGTGCCAGTAGTCTCGGGGCGGGGACTGAAGCTTTCTTT. Translating gives CASSLGAGTEAFF.

The rearrangement links TRBV6-5 to TRBJ1-2, with no clear D. Looked up from germline, CDR1 is MNHEY and CDR2 is SVGAGI. The V and J ends lost 4 bases and 3 bases respectively, with 6 bases between them. The CDR3 contains 12 residues. CDR3 DNA sequence: TGTGCCAGCAGTTCCGGGGACTATGGCTACACCTTC. Protein: CASSSGDYGYTF.

This chain connects TRBV30 to TRBJ1-2, with 8 bases lining up with TRBD1. V dropped 2 bases and J dropped 6; count of bases not matched to a gene: 5. CDR1 and CDR2 (germline): GTSNPN, SVGIG (reference sequence). This CDR3 is built from 13 residues. CDR3 region: CAWSPGQVDGYTF. In DNA, the CDR3 is TGTGCCTGGAGTCCGGGACAGGTTGATGGCTACACCTTC. The complete variable domain, with remaining parts taken from reference TRBV30 and TRBJ1-2, reads SQTIHQWPATLVQPVGSPLSLECTVEGTSNPNLYWYRQAAGRGLQLLFYSVGIGQISSEVPQNLSASRPQDRQFILSSKKLLLSDSGFYLCAWSPGQVDGYTFGSGTRLTVV.

The chain couples TRBV6-5 to TRBJ2-7; TRBD2 is a possible D gene (6 bases). The V gene lost 6 bases and the J gene lost 6 bases, with 18 bases spanning the gap. The CDR3 contains 14 residues. CDR1 and CDR2 (germline): MNHEY, SVGAGI. The CDR3 region has the DNA TGTGCCAGCAGAAAGGGAGGTTCGCAACGCGAGCAGTACTTC. Translating it yields CASRKGGSQREQYF.

The rearrangement links TRBV11-2 to TRBJ1-2; perhaps TRBD1 as D (6 bases). Germline-derived CDR1 and CDR2 are SGHAT and FQNNGV. This CDR3 spans 15 amino acids. V was cut by 4 bases and J by 7 bases, with 19 bases left in between. CDR3 protein: CASSYRGGAAVGYTF. The CDR3 DNA reads TGTGCCAGCAGCTACCGCGGGGGGGCCGCGGTTGGCTACACCTTC.

With respect to this clone: This same CDR3 is encoded by further DNA sequences in the sample. The V call is TRBV14, the J call TRBJ2-7; D possibly corresponds to TRBD1 (6 bases). V lost 1 base and J lost 3, with 7 bases in between. The CDR3 length is 13 residues. In germline, CDR1 is SGHDN, CDR2 FVKESK. DNA for the CDR3: TGTGCCAGCAGCCAAGGCAGGGGCTACGAGCAGTACTTC. It specifies CASSQGRGYEQYF.

The chain links TRBV13 to TRBJ2-3, with 9 bases that match TRBD2. This CDR3 has 16 amino acids. CDR1 and CDR2 (germline): PRHDT, FYEKMQ (reference sequence). Losses at the gene ends were 4 bases for V and 9 bases for J; bases not matched to a gene: 14. The CDR3: CASSSALGGGAGTQYF. In DNA, the CDR3 is TGTGCCAGCAGCTCCGCCCTCGGCGGGGGGGCGGGGACGCAGTATTTT.

V and J are TRBV7-6 and TRBJ2-7; TRBD2 matches at 10 bases. The CDR3 sequence is 15 residues long. V trimming: 4 bases; J trimming: 4 bases; junction bases outside the gene matches: 7. Germline CDR1 reads SGHVS; CDR2 reads FNYEAQ. The CDR3 reads CASSYREAGGYEQYF. The CDR3 coding sequence is TGTGCCAGCAGCTACCGAGAAGCGGGAGGGTACGAGCAGTACTTC. Combining the CDR3 with reference TRBV7-6 and TRBJ2-7 gives the whole variable domain GAGVSQSPRYKVTKRGQDVALRCDPISGHVSLYWYRQALGQGPEFLTYFNYEAQQDKSGLPNDRFSAERPEGSISTLTIQRTEQRDSAMYRCASSYREAGGYEQYFGPGTRLTVT.

The rearrangement links TRBV23-1 to TRBJ1-2; D may be TRBD1 (6 bases). TRBV23-1 is an open reading frame, and its role is uncertain. V was shortened by 4 bases and J by 8 bases, with 11 bases between the two germline ends. The CDR3 extends over 12 amino acids. CDR3 loop: CASSLQGSGYTF. The CDR3 DNA reads as TGCGCCAGCAGTCTACAGGGTTCCGGCTACACCTTC.

This chain links TRBV7-9 with TRBJ1-5; 8 bases match TRBD1. Germline-derived CDR1 and CDR2 are SEHNR and FQNEAQ (reference sequence). The CDR3 extends over 14 amino acids. The V segment lost 5 bases and the J segment 2 bases; nucleotides outside the gene matches: 2. The CDR3 sequence: CASSATGGNQPQHF. The DNA for the CDR3 is TGTGCCAGCAGCGCGACAGGGGGCAATCAGCCCCAGCATTTT.

The chain joins TRBV25-1 to TRBJ1-5; D may be TRBD1 (6 bases). Between the trimmed V and J ends, which lost 5 bases and 3 bases, there was a span of 11 bases. This CDR3 is built from 14 residues. Germline CDR1 MGHDK, CDR2 SYGVNS. In DNA, the CDR3 is TGTGCCAGCAGTTCCGGACAGAACAATCAGCCCCAGCATTTT. Protein sequence: CASSSGQNNQPQHF.

The chain links TRBV6-5 to TRBJ1-1, with D unclear. This CDR3 spans 14 amino acids. Trimming took 0 bases from V and 3 from J, leaving 8 bases between them. Germline CDR1 is MNHEY and CDR2 is SVGAGI. CDR3 amino acids: CASSYSRGYTEAFF. The CDR3, as DNA: TGTGCCAGCAGTTACTCGCGGGGTTACACTGAAGCTTTCTTT.

The chain couples TRBV5-1 to TRBJ2-7; TRBD2 matches at 9 bases. Trimming cost V 0 bases and J 2 bases; bases outside gene matches: 6. Germline CDR1 is SGHRS and CDR2 is YFSETQ. CDR3 length equals 16 residues. The CDR3 is CASSLVPSGIAYEQYF. CDR3 nucleotides: TGCGCCAGCAGCTTGGTGCCTAGCGGGATTGCCTACGAGCAGTACTTC.

The chain recombines TRBV6-5 with TRBJ2-1; no definite D call. The V gene's germline CDR1 is MNHEY and CDR2 SVGAGI. Trimming removed 5 bases at V and 8 bases at J, with 16 bases between. The CDR3 extends over 14 amino acids. Here the CDR3 reads CASSRAQPLDEQFF. CDR3 DNA: TGTGCCAGCAGTCGAGCGCAGCCTTTGGATGAGCAGTTCTTC.

The chain uses TRBV7-8 and TRBJ2-2; possibly TRBD2 for D (6 bases). The ends were cut back, 4 bases at V and 1 base at J, with 16 bases in the middle. The CDR3 covers 17 residues. Germline CDR1 SGHVS, CDR2 FQNEAQ. CDR3 DNA sequence: TGTGCCAGCAGCTACCTAGGCGGGCGGGGGAACACCGGGGAGCTGTTTTTT. Translated: CASSYLGGRGNTGELFF. The variable domain in full, completed from reference TRBV7-8 and TRBJ2-2, reads GAGVSQSPRYKVAKRGQDVALRCDPISGHVSLFWYQQALGQGPEFLTYFQNEAQLDKSGLPSDRFFAERPEGSVSTLKIQRTQQEDSAVYLCASSYLGGRGNTGELFFGEGSRLTVL.

The chain uses TRBV5-1 and TRBJ1-1; tentatively, D is TRBD1 (6 bases). CDR1 and CDR2 from the germline V gene are SGHRS and YFSETQ. The CDR3 length is 17 residues. V was pared by 4 bases and J by 6 bases, with 25 bases between. The CDR3 DNA is TGCGCCAGCAGCGATAACAGGGCGCGATTGTATACGGCTGAAGCTTTCTTT. This codes for CASSDNRARLYTAEAFF.

The chain uses TRBV5-8 and TRBJ1-5; D might be TRBD1 (6 bases). The CDR3 totals 15 residues. CDR1 SGHTS and CDR2 YDEGEE come from the germline V gene. Trimming pared 0 bases from V and 3 bases from J, leaving 10 bases between. The CDR3 sequence: CASSLALGANQPQHF. In nucleotides, the CDR3 is TGTGCCAGCAGCTTGGCGTTGGGGGCCAATCAGCCCCAGCATTTT.

This chain joins TRBV6-5 and TRBJ2-1; 12 bases agree with TRBD2. Germline assignment: CDR1 MNHEY and CDR2 SVGAGI. The junction had 6 bases not matched to a gene; V was cut back by 5 bases and J by 7 bases. The CDR3 sequence is 15 residues long. This CDR3 reads CASSPTSGGYNEQFF. The CDR3 nucleotides read TGTGCCAGCAGTCCTACTAGCGGGGGGTATAATGAGCAGTTCTTC.

The V call is TRBV10-3, the J call TRBJ2-2; 11 positions agree with TRBD1. The CDR3 contains 15 residues. The germline V gene encodes CDR1 ENHRY and CDR2 SYGVKD. The trim removed 10 bases at V and 2 bases at J, leaving 6 bases unmatched. Here the CDR3 DNA reads TGTGCCACAGGGGACAGGGGGACAAACACCGGGGAGCTGTTTTTT. It translates to CATGDRGTNTGELFF.

This rearrangement joins TRBV6-5 to TRBJ1-1; D is unresolved. The CDR3 is 14 residues long. Trimming cost V 0 bases and J 3 bases, with 8 bases left between them. The V gene's germline CDR1 is MNHEY and CDR2 SVGAGI. This CDR3 reads CASSYSPSYTEAFF. The CDR3 DNA follows: TGTGCCAGCAGTTACTCTCCTTCTTACACTGAAGCTTTCTTT.

The J gene is TRBJ2-5, the V gene TRBV29-1, with a weak D call TRBD1 (6 bases). V was pared by 6 bases and J by 10 bases, with 21 bases between. This CDR3 spans 13 amino acids. Looked up from germline, CDR1 is SQVTM and CDR2 is ANQGSEA. The CDR3 is CSVGGVGDGVQYF. CDR3 DNA sequence: TGCAGCGTAGGGGGAGTGGGGGATGGGGTCCAGTACTTC.

This sequence joins TRBV2 and TRBJ1-1; weak D call: TRBD1 (6 bases). This CDR3 is 14 amino acids long. V was pared by 8 bases and J by 4 bases, with 17 bases between. CDR1 and CDR2 from the germline V gene are SNHLY and FYNNEI. The CDR3 here is CASRLRGQGTEAFF. The CDR3 DNA is TGTGCCAGCCGACTTCGGGGACAAGGCACTGAAGCTTTCTTT.

About this clone itself: The junction differs from germline at one of its ends, possibly a read error. The chain employs TRBV4-2 and TRBJ2-1; a weak D match, TRBD2 (7 bases). The CDR3 covers 12 residues. Germline V CDR1 and CDR2: LGHNA, YNFKEQ. Here the CDR3 DNA reads TGTGCCAGCAGACAAGGGGGGGATGAGCAGTTCTTC. Protein: CASRQGGDEQFF.

V usage is TRBV4-3 and J usage is TRBJ2-3; 8 bases align to TRBD2. The CDR3 loop spans 18 amino acids. Germline V lookup: CDR1 LGHNA, CDR2 YSLEER. V shed 3 bases, J shed 1 base, and the junction held 12 bases outside the gene matches. CDR3 sequence reads: CASSQEAGGLSGTDTQYF. The CDR3 DNA reads as TGCGCCAGCAGCCAGGAGGCGGGAGGTTTGAGCGGCACAGATACGCAGTATTTT.

The CDR3: CASSLPPPGPYGYTF. CDR3 in DNA: TGTGCCAGCAGTCTCCCCCCCCCAGGGCCCTATGGCTACACCTTC. V gene TRBV28 combines with J gene TRBJ1-2; a possible D gene is TRBD1 (5 bases). CDR1 MDHEN and CDR2 SYDVKM come from the germline V gene. The CDR3 covers 15 residues. V was cut by 5 bases and J by 4 bases, with 17 bases left in between.

The rearrangement links TRBV19 to TRBJ2-7; no definite D call. This CDR3 has 15 amino acids. Germline V CDR1 and CDR2: LNHDA, SQIVND (reference sequence). V was clipped by 3 bases and J by 0 bases, with 12 bases between them. The CDR3 DNA is TGTGCCAGTAGTATCAAAGGCGGAGCCTCCTACGAGCAGTACTTC. Amino acid sequence: CASSIKGGASYEQYF.

This sequence joins TRBV7-9 and TRBJ2-2; D remains ambiguous. From germline, CDR1 is SEHNR and CDR2 FQNEAQ (reference sequence). The CDR3 consists of 12 residues. V lost 5 bases, J lost 6 bases, and 7 bases lay in between. DNA of the CDR3: TGTGCCAGCAGCCGGGTGGCCGGGGAGCTGTTTTTT. Amino acids: CASSRVAGELFF.

The CDR3 coding sequence is TGCGCCAGCAGCCAAGGAGCTCAGGGGGCTGACTATGGCTACACCTTC. It translates to CASSQGAQGADYGYTF. The V call is TRBV4-3, the J call TRBJ1-2; TRBD1 matches 8 bases. CDR1 is LGHNA and CDR2 is YSLEER in the germline V gene. The CDR3 is made up of 16 amino acids. The J segment lost 3 bases and the V segment lost 1 base, leaving 7 bases of the junction unmatched.

The genes are TRBV7-2 and TRBJ2-7, with 11 bases that match TRBD2. The V gene's germline CDR1 is SGHTA and CDR2 FQGNSA. The junction had 0 bases not matched to a gene; V was cut back by 2 bases and J by 0 bases. This CDR3 spans 15 amino acids. In DNA, the CDR3 is TGTGCCAGCAGCTTAACTAGCGGGAGCTCCTACGAGCAGTACTTC. It yields the protein CASSLTSGSSYEQYF.

The chain uses TRBV11-2 and TRBJ2-7; D is perhaps TRBD1 (6 bases). CDR1 and CDR2 (germline): SGHAT, FQNNGV. This CDR3 region has 14 residues. The V gene lost 5 bases and the J gene lost 0 bases, with 11 bases spanning the gap. This CDR3 reads CASSQRQDSYEQYF. The CDR3 coding sequence is TGTGCCAGCAGCCAACGACAGGACTCCTACGAGCAGTACTTC. The full variable domain, in which reference TRBV11-2 and TRBJ2-7 provide the parts outside the CDR3, is EAGVAQSPRYKIIEKRQSVAFWCNPISGHATLYWYQQILGQGPKLLIQFQNNGVVDDSQLPKDRFSAERLKGVDSTLKIQPAKLEDSAVYLCASSQRQDSYEQYFGPGTRLTVT.